This section outlines one TCR beta chain sequence together with its context. Antigen unknown. TCRdb reprocessed the 5' RACE reads; each CDR3 protein has one entry and no DNA is given. Here the sample table reports about 550,000 distinct CDR3 sequences. Germline CDR1 and CDR2: LGHNA and YNFKEQ. This CDR3 spans 14 amino acids. This entry comes from a study of T cells expressing NK-cell markers. About the research overall: HCMV seropositivity marked seven of the eight sequenced donors; one was seronegative. Findings and limits, study-wide: Of the CD8+ T cell pool in several donors, roughly 1.0-7.0% was accounted for by dominant NKG2C+ clonotypes.

The sequence came from a man between 18 and 29 years old in good health. The chain carries TRBV4-2 and TRBJ2-5; TCRdb names TRBD1, which stays unverified in the absence of DNA. The sequencing sample was made of blood T cells: a sorted CD56 or NKG2C T cell subset, CD4+ or CD8+ T cells, or bulk PBMC T cells (not recorded which). CDR3 loop: CASSQGGGGGAQYF.